Following are 18 T cell receptor beta chains from one sample sequenced in a study of OX40 agonist ivuxolimab in advanced cancers. Generated by immunoSEQ multiplex PCR, the TCRdb table keeps only in-frame clones and is missing some. The sample holds 50,000 to 75,000 clones; over 80% are singletons and the top ten take around 1.9%. This specimen was CD4+ or CD8+ T cells sorted from blood, taken in a trial of the OX40 agonist ivuxolimab. These receptors originate from an adult with an advanced solid tumor such as melanoma, head and neck, liver or kidney cancer.

The gene calls are TRBV19 and TRBJ2-6; 12 nucleotides align to TRBD1. Germline V lookup: CDR1 LNHDA, CDR2 SQIVND (reference sequence). Trimming at V came to 3 bases and at J to 1 base, leaving 10 bases not matched to a gene. The CDR3 is made up of 20 amino acids. The CDR3 region is CASSIFSGDRGRSGANVLTF. CDR3 nucleotides: TGTGCCAGTAGTATTTTTTCGGGGGACAGGGGGCGATCTGGGGCCAACGTCCTGACTTTC.

This rearrangement joins TRBV15 to TRBJ1-5; D might be TRBD1 (5 bases). The CDR3 is 15 amino acids. Germline V gives CDR1 LNHNV, CDR2 YYDKDF (reference sequence). Trimming stripped 0 bases from V and 3 bases from J, with 9 bases between. CDR3 DNA: TGTGCCACCAGCAGAGAACTGGACAACAATCAGCCCCAGCATTTT. Translation: CATSRELDNNQPQHF.

The chain is built from TRBV18 and TRBJ1-2; D ambiguous. The CDR3 is 12 amino acids. Germline V gives CDR1 KGHSH, CDR2 LQKENI. Trimming cost V 3 bases and J 3 bases, with 5 bases left between them. The CDR3 sequence: CASSPWDYGYTF. For the CDR3, the DNA is TGTGCCAGCTCACCGTGGGACTATGGCTACACCTTC. The whole variable domain, filled in from reference TRBV18 and TRBJ1-2, reads NAGVMQNPRHLVRRRGQEARLRCSPMKGHSHVYWYRQLPEEGLKFMVYLQKENIIDESGMPKERFSAEFPKEGPSILRIQQVVRGDSAAYFCASSPWDYGYTFGSGTRLTVV.

The chain couples TRBV5-1 to TRBJ2-3, with 11 bases identical to TRBD1. The CDR3 covers 15 residues. J lost 1 base, V lost 3 bases, and 1 base had no gene match. Germline values: CDR1 SGHRS, CDR2 YFSETQ. CDR3 residues: CASSWGQGGTDTQYF. CDR3 DNA: TGCGCCAGCAGCTGGGGACAGGGGGGCACAGATACGCAGTATTTT.

V usage is TRBV9 and J usage is TRBJ1-1; unclear D gene. Deletions cut 3 bases from V and 0 bases from J, with 3 bases between. This CDR3 contains 12 residues. Germline V gene sequence: CDR1 SGDLS, CDR2 YYNGEE. The CDR3: CASSELNTEAFF. DNA of the CDR3: TGTGCCAGCAGCGAGTTGAACACTGAAGCTTTCTTT.

The gene calls are TRBV18 and TRBJ1-1; the D gene is possibly TRBD1 (5 bases). Germline V lookup: CDR1 KGHSH, CDR2 LQKENI. This CDR3 comprises 14 residues. V was pared by 3 bases and J by 3 bases, with 11 bases between. The CDR3: CASSPLTADTEAFF. CDR3 DNA: TGTGCCAGCTCACCCTTGACAGCCGACACTGAAGCTTTCTTT.

The V call is TRBV7-6, the J call TRBJ1-1, with D possibly matching TRBD1 (5 bases). V gave up 5 bases and J gave up 1 base, with 8 bases separating them. Germline V gene sequence: CDR1 SGHVS, CDR2 FNYEAQ. This CDR3 comprises 13 residues. The CDR3 DNA sequence: TGTGCCAGCAGCCGAGACAGGAACACTGAAGCTTTCTTT. It translates to CASSRDRNTEAFF.

V and J are TRBV28 and TRBJ2-3; D is uncertain. The CDR3 sequence is 15 residues long. Trimming left V 7 bases short and J 1 base short, with 15 bases between. CDR1 is MDHEN, CDR2 SYDVKM, per germline. The CDR3 DNA is TGTGCCAGCACCCGAAGACTTGCTGGCACAGATACGCAGTATTTT. This translates into CASTRRLAGTDTQYF.

V gene TRBV4-2 combines with J gene TRBJ1-1, with 8 nucleotides matching TRBD1. CDR1 and CDR2 (germline): LGHNA, YNFKEQ. V shed 2 bases, J shed 6 bases, and the junction held 5 bases outside the gene matches. The CDR3 is 14 amino acids. The CDR3: CASSQQGAYAEAFF. Here the CDR3 DNA reads TGTGCCAGCAGCCAACAGGGGGCCTACGCTGAAGCTTTCTTT.

The chain carries TRBV2 and TRBJ2-7, with a tentative D call TRBD2 (6 bases). V gave up 6 bases and J gave up 4 bases, with 16 bases separating them. The CDR3 spans 14 residues. CDR1 SNHLY and CDR2 FYNNEI come from the germline V gene. CDR3 DNA: TGTGCCAGCAGCCGTGACTATAGCGGATACGAGCAGTACTTC. It translates to CASSRDYSGYEQYF.

The rearrangement joins TRBV4-1 to TRBJ2-3; D is undetermined. Germline CDR1 and CDR2: MGHRA and YSYEKL. The CDR3 is 12 residues long. Trimming removed 3 bases at V and 0 bases at J, with 1 base between. CDR3 sequence: CASSHSTDTQYF. The CDR3 DNA reads TGCGCCAGCAGCCATAGCACAGATACGCAGTATTTT.

The chain couples TRBV28 to TRBJ1-1, with D uncertain. The V gene lost 11 bases and the J gene lost 3 bases, with 19 bases spanning the gap. Germline V gene lookup returns CDR1 MDHEN and CDR2 SYDVKM. The CDR3 loop spans 14 amino acids. The CDR3 here is CAHSLLGEDTEAFF. CDR3 nucleotide sequence: TGTGCCCACTCCCTTCTCGGTGAGGACACTGAAGCTTTCTTT.

The V call is TRBV10-1, the J call TRBJ1-1; D perhaps matches TRBD1 (6 bases). CDR1 is WNHNN, CDR2 SYGVQD, per germline (reference sequence). The CDR3 extends over 13 amino acids. V was shortened by 6 bases and J by 2 bases, with 10 bases between the two germline ends. CDR3: CASRSQGNTEAFF. In nucleotides, the CDR3 is TGCGCCAGCAGATCACAGGGCAACACTGAAGCTTTCTTT.

The rearrangement joins TRBV28 to TRBJ1-1, with 8 bases aligning to TRBD1. With 8 bases clipped from V and 0 bases from J, the junction kept 8 bases outside the gene matches. Per the germline V gene, CDR1 is MDHEN and CDR2 is SYDVKM. This CDR3 has 15 residues. CDR3 protein: CASPSGTGMNTEAFF. CDR3 DNA: TGTGCCAGCCCATCCGGGACAGGCATGAACACTGAAGCTTTCTTT.

The chain has TRBV7-9 and TRBJ2-3, with D uncertain. This CDR3 is 14 amino acids long. Deletions cut 1 base from V and 4 bases from J, with 9 bases between. Germline V gene sequence: CDR1 SEHNR, CDR2 FQNEAQ (reference sequence). The CDR3 DNA reads as TGTGCCAGCAGCTTAGTAGGCCCCCCAGATACGCAGTATTTT. Residues: CASSLVGPPDTQYF.

The J gene is TRBJ2-5, the V gene TRBV7-3, with TRBD2 as a possible D gene (5 bases). The CDR3 covers 15 residues. The V and J ends lost 2 bases and 2 bases respectively, with 12 bases between them. The germline gives CDR1 SGHTA, CDR2 FQGTGA. The CDR3: CASSLGSGPQETQYF. DNA for the CDR3: TGTGCCAGCAGCTTAGGCAGCGGCCCTCAAGAGACCCAGTACTTC.

This sequence joins TRBV5-1 and TRBJ2-5; 7 positions agree with TRBD1. The V segment lost 0 bases and the J segment 2 bases; nucleotides outside the gene matches: 16. CDR1 and CDR2 from the germline V gene are SGHRS and YFSETQ. This CDR3 has 19 residues. The CDR3 sequence: CASSLAFPTGDGQQETQYF. CDR3 nucleotides: TGCGCCAGCAGCTTGGCTTTCCCCACAGGGGACGGTCAACAAGAGACCCAGTACTTC. Filled out from reference TRBV5-1 and TRBJ2-5, the complete variable domain reads KAGVTQTPRYLIKTRGQQVTLSCSPISGHRSVSWYQQTPGQGLQFLFEYFSETQRNKGNFPGRFSGRQFSNSRSEMNVSTLELGDSALYLCASSLAFPTGDGQQETQYFGPGTRLLVL.

The chain recombines TRBV29-1 with TRBJ2-7, with TRBD1 matching over 9 bases. Germline V gene data show CDR1 as SQVTM and CDR2 as ANQGSEA. CDR3 size: 14 residues. The J segment lost 5 bases and the V segment lost 1 base, leaving 6 bases of the junction unmatched. In DNA form, the CDR3 reads TGCAGCGTTGAAGCGGGACAGGGTATCGACGAGCAGTACTTC. This codes for CSVEAGQGIDEQYF.